What follows describes a single TCR beta chain. There is no known antigen for this receptor. No base qualities exist here, and no much larger clone lies one base off it. Healthy HIV-negative adults with no recently reported acute infections or vaccinations were included as donors. Every donor was a Caucasian adult residing in Nashville, Tennessee, USA. For unsorted samples, roughly 91 million PBMCs were counted, and genomic DNA was extracted using the QIAamp DNA Blood Mini kit. Blood was obtained by leukapheresis, after which PBMCs were separated by Ficoll-Histopaque density gradient centrifugation and cryopreserved in liquid nitrogen vapor phase. The germline ends are 19 bases apart after V is trimmed by 5 bases and J by 3 bases. The cysteine opens and the phenylalanine closes a CDR3 of 16 amino acids. The sequence is cut down to CDR3 DNA, 48 bases in frame from base 1. Reading the germline V gene (reference sequence) gives CDR1 SEHNR and CDR2 FQNEAQ.

These data originate in a study of shared clonotypes between healthy human individuals (dated by TCRdb to 2020 to 2022). Regarding the complete study: Three men and a couple of women, aged 18 to 49 years, made up the cohort. To increase sequencing depth and limit assay-specific biases, TCR repertoire library preparation and sequencing were carried out by different laboratories using diverse techniques. To estimate repertoire size and how much clonotypes are shared between individuals, the study performed deep sequencing of blood TCR repertoires from a handful of healthy adults. Each donor's leukapheresis produced roughly between roughly 0.85 and 10 billion PBMCs.

Using the deep immunoSEQ assay, multiplex PCR amplified TCR CDR3 regions from genomic DNA. Extracted genomic DNA from each cell subset was distributed evenly across all wells of several immunoSEQ 96-well plates, and each plate was treated as a replicate. For unsorted PBMC, about 300 ng genomic DNA, equal to 30,000 or so T cell genomes, was loaded into each replicate PCR. Unsorted PBMC genomic DNA was sequenced across ten immunoSEQ deep assay plates. Purified libraries were measured with a Qubit 3.0 fluorometer, size-checked on a Bioanalyzer 2100, and measured again with the KAPA Library Quantification kit. Each immunoSEQ 96-well plate was sequenced on its own single-read 150-cycle Illumina NextSeq 550 flow cell. The study's own analysis went as follows. Because only junctional sequences without quality scores were contained in the immunoSEQ output, filtering matching that applied to full-length reads could not be performed. Sequences were annotated with PyIR, a Python wrapper for IgBLAST v1.9, using IMGT germline references to assign V/J genes and CDR3. Reads with weak V/J assignments (E-value above 1e-6), missing CDR3, stop codons, out-of-frame junctions, or ambiguous translated residues were removed. V3J clonotypes were defined by identical inferred V gene, J gene, and CDR3 amino acid sequence. Percentage overlap between repertoires was computed as shared unique clonotypes divided by the size of the smaller repertoire. Richness of each repertoire was evaluated using RTK rarefaction, the Chao1 estimator, and Recon v2.1 estimates of unobserved clonotypes. TCRdb stores this immuneACCESS table with in-frame sequences only. Part of the clones is absent; in the studies checked, under half of the shortfall reflects unresolved V genes, and no reason is known for the rest. That table is the source of V, J and clone size, and D and trimming were worked out from the DNA. The sample table lists about 450,000 clones, roughly three quarters of them with a count of one. The ten largest clones add up to under 15% of the sample.

Summary of the overall study and its limitations: Sampling was restricted to blood, and TCR repertoires in tissue are likely to differ from TCR repertoires in blood. The genetic and exposure-history diversity represented was limited by the small number of donors. Pairwise subsampling led to the expectation that sequencing depth would affect the degree of clonotype sharing among donors.

Sequencing was done on a sample of PBMCs. The TCR was taken from a woman between 40 and 55 years old in good health. Some clones in this sample may be carry-over from other donors' samples. The chain is encoded by TRBV7-9 joined to TRBJ1-2; matching of 6 bases hints at TRBD1 as the D gene. The CDR3 here reads CASSHAAGVRDYGYTF. The bases read TGTGCCAGCAGCCACGCAGCAGGGGTCCGGGACTATGGCTACACCTTC. The reference TRBV7-9 and TRBJ1-2 proteins fill in what lies around the CDR3, so the full variable domain reads DTGVSQNPRHKITKRGQNVTFRCDPISEHNRLYWYRQTLGQGPEFLTYFQNEAQLEKSRLLSDRFSAERPKGSFSTLEIQRTEQGDSAMYLCASSHAAGVRDYGYTFGSGTRLTVV.